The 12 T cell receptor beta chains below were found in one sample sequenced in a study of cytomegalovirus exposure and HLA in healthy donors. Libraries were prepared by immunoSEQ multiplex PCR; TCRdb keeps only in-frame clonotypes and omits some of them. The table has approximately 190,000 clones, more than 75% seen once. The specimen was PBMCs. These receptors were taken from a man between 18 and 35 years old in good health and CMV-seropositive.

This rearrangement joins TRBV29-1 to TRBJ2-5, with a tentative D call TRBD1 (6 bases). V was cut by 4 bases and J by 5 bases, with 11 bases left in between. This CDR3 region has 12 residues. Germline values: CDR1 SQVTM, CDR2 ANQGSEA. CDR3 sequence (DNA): TGCAGCGTTGCGGGACACGAGGAGACCCAGTACTTC. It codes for CSVAGHEETQYF.

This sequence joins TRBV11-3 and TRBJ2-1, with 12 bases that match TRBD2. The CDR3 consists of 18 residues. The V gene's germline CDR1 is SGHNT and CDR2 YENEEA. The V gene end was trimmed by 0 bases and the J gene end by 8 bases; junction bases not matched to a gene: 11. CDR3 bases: TGTGCCAGCAGCTTAGATCAGGTGGGACTAGCGGGTCGCGATGAGCAGTTCTTC. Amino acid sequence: CASSLDQVGLAGRDEQFF.

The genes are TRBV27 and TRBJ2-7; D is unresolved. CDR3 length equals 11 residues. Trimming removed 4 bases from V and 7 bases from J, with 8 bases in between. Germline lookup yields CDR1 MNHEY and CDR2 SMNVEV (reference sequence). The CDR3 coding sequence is TGTGCCAGCAGTTCTGGCGGTGAGCAGTACTTC. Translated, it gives CASSSGGEQYF.

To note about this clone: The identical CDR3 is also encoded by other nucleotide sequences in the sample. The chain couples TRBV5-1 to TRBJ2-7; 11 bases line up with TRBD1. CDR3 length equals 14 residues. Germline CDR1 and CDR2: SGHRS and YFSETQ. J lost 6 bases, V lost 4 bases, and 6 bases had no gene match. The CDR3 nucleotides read TGCGCCAGCAGCCTCCCGGGACAGGGGGGCGAGCAGTACTTC. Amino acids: CASSLPGQGGEQYF.

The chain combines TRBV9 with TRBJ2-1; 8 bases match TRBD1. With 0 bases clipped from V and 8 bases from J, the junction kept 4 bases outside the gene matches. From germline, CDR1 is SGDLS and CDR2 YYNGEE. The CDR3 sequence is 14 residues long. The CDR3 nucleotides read TGTGCCAGCAGCGTAGTAGCAGGGGGCGATGAGCAGTTCTTC. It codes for CASSVVAGGDEQFF.

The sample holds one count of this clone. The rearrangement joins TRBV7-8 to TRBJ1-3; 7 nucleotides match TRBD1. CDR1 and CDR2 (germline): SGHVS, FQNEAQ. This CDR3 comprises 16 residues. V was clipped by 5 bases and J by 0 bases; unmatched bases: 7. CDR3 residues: CASSVNTGDSGNTIYF. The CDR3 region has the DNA TGTGCCAGCAGCGTCAATACAGGGGACTCTGGAAACACCATATATTTT. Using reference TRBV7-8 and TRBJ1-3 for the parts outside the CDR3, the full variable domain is GAGVSQSPRYKVAKRGQDVALRCDPISGHVSLFWYQQALGQGPEFLTYFQNEAQLDKSGLPSDRFFAERPEGSVSTLKIQRTQQEDSAVYLCASSVNTGDSGNTIYFGEGSWLTVV.

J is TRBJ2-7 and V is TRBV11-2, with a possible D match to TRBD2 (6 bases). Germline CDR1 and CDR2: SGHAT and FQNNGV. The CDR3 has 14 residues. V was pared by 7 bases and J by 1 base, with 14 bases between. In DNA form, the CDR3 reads TGTGCCAGCACCCTGACTAGAGCTTCCTACGAGCAGTACTTC. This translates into CASTLTRASYEQYF.

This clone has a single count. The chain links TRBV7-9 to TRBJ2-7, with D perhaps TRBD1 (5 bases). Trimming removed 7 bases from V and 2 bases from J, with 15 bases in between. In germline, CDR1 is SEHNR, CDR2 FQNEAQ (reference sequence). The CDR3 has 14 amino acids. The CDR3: CASIKRGSPYEQYF. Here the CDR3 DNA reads TGTGCCAGCATTAAAAGGGGCAGTCCCTACGAGCAGTACTTC.

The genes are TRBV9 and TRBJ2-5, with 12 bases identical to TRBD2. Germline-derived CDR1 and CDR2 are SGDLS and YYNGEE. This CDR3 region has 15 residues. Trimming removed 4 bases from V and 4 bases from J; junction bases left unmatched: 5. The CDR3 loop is CASSPQGLAGETQYF. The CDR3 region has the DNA TGTGCCAGCAGCCCTCAGGGACTAGCGGGAGAGACCCAGTACTTC.

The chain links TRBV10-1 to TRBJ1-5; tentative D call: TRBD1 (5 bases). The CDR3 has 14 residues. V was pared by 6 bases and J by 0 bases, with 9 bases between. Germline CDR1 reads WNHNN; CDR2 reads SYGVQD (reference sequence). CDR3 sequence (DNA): TGCGCCAGCAGCGGGGGTCATAGCAATCAGCCCCAGCATTTT. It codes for CASSGGHSNQPQHF.

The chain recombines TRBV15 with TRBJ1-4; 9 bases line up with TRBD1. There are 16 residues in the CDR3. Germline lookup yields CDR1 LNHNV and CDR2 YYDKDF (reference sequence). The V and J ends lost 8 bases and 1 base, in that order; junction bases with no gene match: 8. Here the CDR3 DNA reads TGTGCCACCCGCCCGGGACAGGGTGAAACTAATGAAAAACTGTTTTTT. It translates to CATRPGQGETNEKLFF.

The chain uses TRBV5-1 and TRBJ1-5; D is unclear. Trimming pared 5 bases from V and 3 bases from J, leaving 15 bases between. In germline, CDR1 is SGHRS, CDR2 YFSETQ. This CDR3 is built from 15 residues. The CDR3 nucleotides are TGCGCCAGCAGTCCTGGGCCTGAACTCAATCAGCCCCAGCATTTT. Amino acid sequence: CASSPGPELNQPQHF.